The rows below give T cell receptor beta chains drawn from one sample of a study of identical twins. TCRdb ran MiXCR on the 5' RACE reads and lists one entry per CDR3 protein. The sample includes 510,000 or so distinct CDR3 sequences, around 15% of them seen just once. This sample also appeared in a second study, on yellow fever vaccine responses in identical twins.

Sequences were obtained from CD4+ T cells sorted from blood. The receptors stem from a woman aged 18-35 years in good health. CDR3s include the opening cysteine and the closing phenylalanine or tryptophan. The D gene is left open where the match is weak. The size of a clone is reported for some rows only, either as once, few or many, or as a class for expanded clones.

d_gene	j_gene	abundance	v_gene	CDR3aa	CDR3nt
NA	TRBJ2-1	NA	TRBV2	CASNRGSLYNEQFF	TGTGCCAGCAATCGGGGATCTCTGTACAATGAGCAGTTCTTC
TRBD2	TRBJ2-1	NA	TRBV7-2	CASSISGRGSSYNEQFF	TGTGCCAGCAGCATTAGCGGGAGGGGAAGCTCCTACAATGAGCAGTTCTTC
TRBD1	TRBJ2-7	few	TRBV5-1	CASSLETGQSYEQYF	TGCGCCAGCAGCTTGGAGACAGGGCAGTCCTACGAGCAGTACTTC
TRBD1	TRBJ2-3	NA	TRBV13	CASSPPGQNTDTQYF	TGTGCCAGCAGCCCACCGGGACAGAACACAGATACGCAGTATTTT
TRBD1	TRBJ1-2	few	TRBV5-4	CASSSPGQGDYGYTF	TGTGCCAGCAGCTCTCCGGGACAGGGTGACTATGGCTACACCTTC
TRBD2	TRBJ2-2	NA	TRBV12-3/TRBV12-4	CASSPSGRAPGELFF	TGTGCCAGCAGTCCTAGCGGGAGGGCCCCCGGGGAGCTGTTTTTT
TRBD1	TRBJ1-2	NA	TRBV29-1	CSVPIFRTGYYGYTF	TGCAGCGTTCCCATCTTTCGGACAGGATACTATGGCTACACCTTC
NA	TRBJ1-4	few	TRBV5-1	CASSLRDSTNEKLFF	TGCGCCAGCAGCTTAAGAGACTCAACTAATGAAAAACTGTTTTTT
TRBD1	TRBJ2-1	NA	TRBV25-1	CASSDLDRDEQFF	TGTGCCAGCAGTGATCTGGACAGGGATGAGCAGTTCTTC
NA	TRBJ1-4	NA	TRBV10-3	CAISESQEDEKLFF	TGTGCCATCAGTGAGTCGCAAGAGGATGAAAAACTGTTTTTT
TRBD2	TRBJ2-3	many	TRBV29-1	CSVPSSLAGGTDTQYF	TGCAGCGTTCCAAGCTCCCTAGCGGGAGGCACAGATACGCAGTATTTT
NA	TRBJ1-6	few	TRBV6-6	CASSSDPNSPLHF	TGTGCCAGCAGTTCGGACCCTAATTCACCCCTCCACTTT
TRBD2	TRBJ2-1	many	TRBV11-2	CASSFETSAYNEQFF	TGTGCCAGCAGCTTCGAGACTAGCGCCTACAATGAGCAGTTCTTC
TRBD1	TRBJ1-3	NA	TRBV20-1	CSARTGTGAGNTIYF	TGCAGTGCTAGAACCGGGACAGGGGCTGGAAACACCATATATTTT
NA	TRBJ1-1	NA	TRBV7-2	CASSFGHTNTEAFF	TGTGCCAGCAGCTTCGGACATACGAACACTGAAGCTTTCTTT
NA	TRBJ2-2	NA	TRBV24-1	CATSDPRQINTGELFF	TGTGCCACCAGTGATCCCCGACAGATAAACACCGGGGAGCTGTTTTTT
TRBD2	TRBJ2-3	NA	TRBV5-1	CASSTPLAGGLDTQYF	TGCGCCAGCAGCACCCCACTAGCGGGGGGTTTAGATACGCAGTATTTT
NA	TRBJ1-3	few	TRBV20-1	CSARELGQLSGNTIYF	TGCAGTGCTAGAGAGTTAGGGCAGCTTTCTGGAAACACCATATATTTT
NA	TRBJ2-7	NA	TRBV28	CASSKPTKHYEQYF	TGTGCCAGCAGCAAACCGACAAAGCACTACGAGCAGTACTTC
NA	TRBJ2-5	few	TRBV12-3/TRBV12-4	CASTRTLDETQYF	TGTGCCAGCACCAGGACTTTGGATGAGACCCAGTACTTC
NA	TRBJ2-5	few	TRBV18	CASSPFGQPRGDQETQYF	TGTGCCAGCTCACCGTTTGGACAGCCAAGGGGTGACCAAGAGACCCAGTACTTC
TRBD2	TRBJ2-1	few	TRBV10-3	CASGLEVEQFF	TGTGCCAGCGGACTAGAGGTTGAGCAGTTCTTC
NA	TRBJ1-2	NA	TRBV27	CASRAGGVNYGYTF	TGTGCCAGCAGAGCGGGGGGAGTTAACTATGGCTACACCTTC
NA	TRBJ1-5	NA	TRBV20-1	CSASWGGSNQPQHF	TGCAGTGCTAGTTGGGGGGGTAGCAATCAGCCCCAGCATTTT
TRBD1	TRBJ2-7	NA	TRBV7-2	CASSRTTGFEQYF	TGTGCCAGCAGCCGGACGACAGGGTTCGAGCAGTACTTC